This T cell receptor beta chain is from a study of blood T cell repertoires in COVID-19. Study as a whole: Both acute and convalescent COVID-19 samples were obtained from the United States, Italy and Spain.

Study members were between roughly 18 and 90 years old and lived in some 26 US regions. Germline V gene lookup returns CDR1 SGHTA and CDR2 FQGTGA. The CDR3 is 15 amino acids. With V trimmed by 5 bases and J by 3 bases, 7 bases remained unmatched. Produced via immunoSEQ multiplex PCR; TCRdb's table is partial and in-frame only. The data hold about 180,000 clones, with roughly 85% observed a single time. Sample: PBMCs or T cells enriched from blood (not recorded which). The chain uses TRBV7-3 and TRBJ1-2, with 9 nucleotides matching TRBD1. The clonotype was recovered from a middle-aged man who had recovered from COVID-19. The CDR3 nucleotides are TGTGCCAGCAGCCCCGACAGGGGGGGACACTATGGCTACACCTTC. Translation gives CASSPDRGGHYGYTF.